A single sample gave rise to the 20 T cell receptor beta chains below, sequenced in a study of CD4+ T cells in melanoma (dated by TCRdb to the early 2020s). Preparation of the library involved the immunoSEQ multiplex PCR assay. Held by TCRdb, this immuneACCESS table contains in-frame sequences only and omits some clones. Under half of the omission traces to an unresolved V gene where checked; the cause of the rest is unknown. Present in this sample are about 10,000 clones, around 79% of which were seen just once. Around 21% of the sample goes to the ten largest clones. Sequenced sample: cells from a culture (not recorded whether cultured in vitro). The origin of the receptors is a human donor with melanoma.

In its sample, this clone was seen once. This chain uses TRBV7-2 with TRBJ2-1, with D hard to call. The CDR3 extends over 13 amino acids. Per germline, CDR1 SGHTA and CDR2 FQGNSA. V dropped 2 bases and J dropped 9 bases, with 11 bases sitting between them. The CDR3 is CASSLFRSSEQFF. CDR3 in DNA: TGTGCCAGCAGCTTATTTAGGAGCAGTGAGCAGTTCTTC.

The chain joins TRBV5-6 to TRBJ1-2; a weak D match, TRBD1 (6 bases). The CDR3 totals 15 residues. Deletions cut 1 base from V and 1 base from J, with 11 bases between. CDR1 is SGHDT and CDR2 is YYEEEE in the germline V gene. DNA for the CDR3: TGTGCCAGCAGCTTGTACTACAGGGTTAACTATGGCTACACCTTC. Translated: CASSLYYRVNYGYTF.

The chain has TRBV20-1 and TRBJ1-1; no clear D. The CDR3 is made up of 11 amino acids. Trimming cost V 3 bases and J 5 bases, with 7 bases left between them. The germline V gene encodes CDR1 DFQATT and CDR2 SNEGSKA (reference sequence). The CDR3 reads CSASSVTEAFF. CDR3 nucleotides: TGCAGTGCTAGTTCGGTGACTGAAGCTTTCTTT.

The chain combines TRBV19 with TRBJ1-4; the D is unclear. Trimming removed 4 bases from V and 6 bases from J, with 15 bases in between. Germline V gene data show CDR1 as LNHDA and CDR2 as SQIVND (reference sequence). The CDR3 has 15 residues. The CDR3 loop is CASSSIQLADEKLFF. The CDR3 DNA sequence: TGTGCCAGTAGTAGCATACAGCTCGCTGATGAAAAACTGTTTTTT.

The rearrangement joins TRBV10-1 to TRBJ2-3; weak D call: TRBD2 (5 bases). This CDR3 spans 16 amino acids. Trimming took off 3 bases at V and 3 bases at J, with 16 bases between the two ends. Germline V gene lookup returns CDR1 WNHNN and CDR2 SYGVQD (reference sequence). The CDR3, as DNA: TGCGCCAGCAGTGACCCGTCGGAGGCCGGGACAGATACGCAGTATTTT. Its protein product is CASSDPSEAGTDTQYF.

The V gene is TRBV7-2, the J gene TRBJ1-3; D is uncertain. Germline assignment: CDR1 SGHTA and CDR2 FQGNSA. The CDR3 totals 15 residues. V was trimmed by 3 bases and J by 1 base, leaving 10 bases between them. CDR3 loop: CASSFSQTSGNTIYF. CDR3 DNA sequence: TGTGCCAGCAGCTTTTCTCAGACATCTGGAAACACCATATATTTT.

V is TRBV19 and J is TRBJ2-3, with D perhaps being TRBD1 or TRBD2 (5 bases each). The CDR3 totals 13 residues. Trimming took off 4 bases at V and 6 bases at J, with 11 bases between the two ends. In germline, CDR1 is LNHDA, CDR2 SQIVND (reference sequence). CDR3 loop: CASSRGTGDTQYF. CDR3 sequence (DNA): TGTGCCAGTAGTAGGGGGACGGGGGATACGCAGTATTTT. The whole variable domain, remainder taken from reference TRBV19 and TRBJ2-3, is DGGITQSPKYLFRKEGQNVTLSCEQNLNHDAMYWYRQDPGQGLRLIYYSQIVNDFQKGDIAEGYSVSREKKESFPLTVTSAQKNPTAFYLCASSRGTGDTQYFGPGTRLTVL.

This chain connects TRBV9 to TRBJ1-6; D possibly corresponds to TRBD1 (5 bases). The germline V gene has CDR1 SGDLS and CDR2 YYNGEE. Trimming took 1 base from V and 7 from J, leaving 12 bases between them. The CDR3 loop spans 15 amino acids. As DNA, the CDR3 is TGTGCCAGCAGCGTATCAACAGGCGCGAATTCACCCCTCCACTTT. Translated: CASSVSTGANSPLHF.

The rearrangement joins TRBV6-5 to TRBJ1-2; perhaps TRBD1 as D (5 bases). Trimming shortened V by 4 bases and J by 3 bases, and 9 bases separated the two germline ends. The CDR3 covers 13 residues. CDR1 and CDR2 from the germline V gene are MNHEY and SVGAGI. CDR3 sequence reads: CASSLQDYYGYTF. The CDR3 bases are TGTGCCAGCAGTTTACAGGATTACTATGGCTACACCTTC.

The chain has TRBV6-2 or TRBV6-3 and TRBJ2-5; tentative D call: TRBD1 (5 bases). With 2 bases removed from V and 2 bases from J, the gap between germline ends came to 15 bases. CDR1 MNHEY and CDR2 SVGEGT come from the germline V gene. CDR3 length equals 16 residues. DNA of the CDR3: TGTGCCAGCAGTTACCCTCTGGGGCAGCCTCAAGAGACCCAGTACTTC. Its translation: CASSYPLGQPQETQYF.

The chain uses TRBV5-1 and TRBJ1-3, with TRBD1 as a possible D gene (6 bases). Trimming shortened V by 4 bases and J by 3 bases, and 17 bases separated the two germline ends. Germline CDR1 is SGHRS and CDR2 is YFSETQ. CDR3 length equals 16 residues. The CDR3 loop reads CASSPELQGYGNTIYF. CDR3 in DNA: TGCGCCAGCAGCCCGGAATTACAGGGATATGGAAACACCATATATTTT.

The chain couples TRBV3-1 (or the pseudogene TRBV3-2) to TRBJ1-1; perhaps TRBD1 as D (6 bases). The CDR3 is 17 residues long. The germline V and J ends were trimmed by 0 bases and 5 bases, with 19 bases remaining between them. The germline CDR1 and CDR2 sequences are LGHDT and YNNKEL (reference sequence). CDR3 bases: TGTGCCAGCAGCCAAGATAGACGGGGGCGAAGGAAAACTGAAGCTTTCTTT. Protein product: CASSQDRRGRRKTEAFF.

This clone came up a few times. This CDR3 is CSTRGPGDTQYF. Here the CDR3 DNA reads TGTTCAACCAGAGGCCCCGGAGATACGCAGTATTTT. J is TRBJ2-3 and V is TRBV19, with unresolved D. There are 12 residues in the CDR3. CDR1 and CDR2 from the germline V gene are LNHDA and SQIVND (reference sequence).

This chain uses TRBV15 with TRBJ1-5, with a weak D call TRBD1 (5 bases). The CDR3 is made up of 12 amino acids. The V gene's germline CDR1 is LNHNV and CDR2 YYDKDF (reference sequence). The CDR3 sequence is CASGSGNQPQHF. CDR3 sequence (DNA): TGTGCATCAGGGTCTGGCAATCAGCCCCAGCATTTT.

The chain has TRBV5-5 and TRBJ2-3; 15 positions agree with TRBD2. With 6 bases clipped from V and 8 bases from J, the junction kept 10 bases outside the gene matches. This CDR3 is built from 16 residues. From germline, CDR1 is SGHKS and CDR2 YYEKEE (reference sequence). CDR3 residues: CASTPSGLAGGSTQYF. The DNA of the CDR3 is TGTGCCAGCACCCCGTCGGGACTAGCGGGGGGCTCTACGCAGTATTTT.

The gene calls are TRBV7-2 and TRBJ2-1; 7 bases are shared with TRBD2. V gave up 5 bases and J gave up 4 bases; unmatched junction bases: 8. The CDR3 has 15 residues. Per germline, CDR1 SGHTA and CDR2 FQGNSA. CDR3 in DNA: TGTGCCAGCAGCACCTTTAGCGGGCCATACAATGAGCAGTTCTTC. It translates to CASSTFSGPYNEQFF.

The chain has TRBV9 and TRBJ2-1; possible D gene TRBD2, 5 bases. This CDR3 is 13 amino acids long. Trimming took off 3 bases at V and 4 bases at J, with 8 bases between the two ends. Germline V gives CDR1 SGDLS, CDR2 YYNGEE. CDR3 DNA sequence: TGTGCCAGCAGCGCGGACTTTTACAATGAGCAGTTCTTC. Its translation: CASSADFYNEQFF.

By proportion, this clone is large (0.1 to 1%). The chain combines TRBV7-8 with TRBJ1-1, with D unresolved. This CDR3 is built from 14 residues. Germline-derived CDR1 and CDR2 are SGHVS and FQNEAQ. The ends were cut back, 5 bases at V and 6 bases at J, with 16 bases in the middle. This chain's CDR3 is CASSLLSVGAEAFF. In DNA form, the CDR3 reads TGTGCCAGCAGCCTATTGTCGGTAGGCGCTGAAGCTTTCTTT.

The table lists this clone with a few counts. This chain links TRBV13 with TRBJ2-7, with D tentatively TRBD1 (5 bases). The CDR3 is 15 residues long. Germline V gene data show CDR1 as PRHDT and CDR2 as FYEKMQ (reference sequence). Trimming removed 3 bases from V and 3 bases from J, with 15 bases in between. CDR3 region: CASSLGTGIYYEQYF. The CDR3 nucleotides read TGTGCCAGCAGCTTGGGAACAGGAATCTACTACGAGCAGTACTTC.

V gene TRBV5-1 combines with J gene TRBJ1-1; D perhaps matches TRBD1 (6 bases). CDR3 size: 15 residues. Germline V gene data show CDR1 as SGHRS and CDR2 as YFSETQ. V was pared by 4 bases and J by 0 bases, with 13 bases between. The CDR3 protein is CASSKDRKMNTEAFF. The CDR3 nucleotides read TGCGCCAGCAGCAAAGACAGGAAAATGAACACTGAAGCTTTCTTT.